Presented here are 18 T cell receptor beta chains from one specimen sequenced in a study of metastatic and nonmetastatic thyroid tumors. TCRdb used MiXCR to call clones anew from the PCR reads. Among about 40,000 clones, about a sixth were seen once, and the ten largest hold more than 9%. None of the patients had undergone any treatment ahead of thyroid surgery. The sequencing input was tumor tissue. The source of these receptors is a female donor with papillary thyroid cancer or a benign thyroid nodule (not recorded which). Some clones in this sample may be carry-over from other donors' samples.

This clone has ten or more counts. The chain combines TRBV20-1 with TRBJ1-1, with D perhaps TRBD1 (6 bases). Per the germline V gene, CDR1 is DFQATT and CDR2 is SNEGSKA (reference sequence). Trimming pared 6 bases from V and 1 base from J, leaving 15 bases between. The CDR3 has 14 residues. The CDR3 sequence is CSAQAGAGNTEAFF. CDR3 DNA: TGCAGTGCCCAGGCGGGGGCTGGGAACACTGAAGCTTTCTTT.

This clone was picked up many times. The chain combines TRBV5-1 with TRBJ1-2; D is undetermined. The CDR3 sequence is 14 residues long. Trimming stripped 1 base from V and 1 base from J, with 8 bases between. The germline V gene encodes CDR1 SGHRS and CDR2 YFSETQ. CDR3 amino acids: CASSLSSNNYGYTF. The CDR3 nucleotides are TGCGCCAGCAGCTTGTCGTCAAATAACTATGGCTACACCTTC.

This clone was seen ten or more times. The chain recombines TRBV28 with TRBJ2-1, with D uncertain. The germline gives CDR1 MDHEN, CDR2 SYDVKM. V lost 1 base to trimming and J lost 5 bases, with 9 bases between them. This CDR3 has 14 residues. The CDR3 here is CASSLFDINNEQFF. The CDR3 bases are TGTGCCAGCAGTTTATTCGACATCAACAATGAGCAGTTCTTC.

A note on this clone: A junction end diverges from the germline sequence, so it may reflect a read error. The chain is built from TRBV10-3 and TRBJ2-4; TRBD1 matches at 7 bases. Germline lookup yields CDR1 ENHRY and CDR2 SYGVKD. CDR3 length: 18 residues. The CDR3 nucleotides are TGTGCCATCAGCCCAGAAGCCGGGACAGTTCTAGCCAAAAACACTCAGTACTTC. Its translation is CAISPEAGTVLAKNTQYF.

This clone appeared a single time. This chain joins TRBV3-1 and TRBJ1-4; 10 positions agree with TRBD1. The V and J ends lost 4 bases and 8 bases, in that order; junction bases with no gene match: 4. From germline, CDR1 is LGHDT and CDR2 YNNKEL (reference sequence). CDR3 size: 14 residues. CDR3 residues: CASSRGTGVEKLFF. CDR3 nucleotide sequence: TGTGCCAGCAGCCGCGGGACAGGGGTCGAAAAACTGTTTTTT.

This clone has a count of ten or more. The chain joins TRBV20-1 to TRBJ1-5; D not certain. Germline V gives CDR1 DFQATT, CDR2 SNEGSKA (reference sequence). The CDR3 totals 14 residues. Trimming removed 0 bases at V and 5 bases at J, with 11 bases between. The chain's CDR3 is CSAREGRGHQPQHF. In DNA, the CDR3 is TGCAGTGCTAGAGAGGGCCGCGGACATCAGCCCCAGCATTTT.

The rearrangement links TRBV30 to TRBJ1-2; 10 bases map to TRBD1. The CDR3 has 13 residues. With V trimmed by 5 bases and J by 6 bases, 6 bases remained unmatched. Germline V gives CDR1 GTSNPN, CDR2 SVGIG (reference sequence). CDR3 region: CAWDRGQGDGYTF. The CDR3, as DNA: TGTGCCTGGGACAGGGGGCAAGGTGATGGCTACACCTTC.

This clone was counted at least ten times. The chain employs TRBV6-1 and TRBJ1-2, with 7 bases fitting TRBD1. The germline V gene has CDR1 MNHNS and CDR2 SASEGT. J lost 5 bases, V lost 5 bases, and 2 bases had no gene match. The CDR3 extends over 12 amino acids. CDR3 bases: TGTGCCAGCAGTATACAGGGGTATGGCTACACCTTC. Its protein is CASSIQGYGYTF.

This clone appeared many times. This chain connects TRBV19 to TRBJ1-1, with D possibly matching TRBD1 (5 bases). The length of the CDR3 is 13 residues. Germline-derived CDR1 and CDR2 are LNHDA and SQIVND (reference sequence). V was trimmed by 1 base and J by 5 bases, leaving 8 bases between them. In DNA form, the CDR3 reads TGTGCCAGTAGTATAGTTCGGGGGACTGAAGCTTTCTTT. Translating gives CASSIVRGTEAFF.

This clone turned up a few times. At one boundary the junction diverges from the germline segment, which might be a read error. This chain uses TRBV6-2 or TRBV6-3 with TRBJ1-1; D possibly corresponds to TRBD1 (5 bases). This CDR3 comprises 15 residues. Per the germline V gene, CDR1 is MNHEY and CDR2 is SVGEGT. The CDR3 protein is CASSYSSSLDTQAFF. CDR3 bases: TGTGCCAGCAGTTACTCTAGTAGCCTGGACACTCAAGCTTTCTTT.

Of note for this clone: At one end, the junction sequence differs from germline, possibly due to a read error. V gene TRBV9 combines with J gene TRBJ1-3; D is uncertain. This CDR3 contains 16 residues. Germline assignment: CDR1 SGDLS and CDR2 YYNGEE. The CDR3 nucleotides are TGTGCCATCAGCGTAGATGCCAGCGCCGCTGGAAACACCATATATTTT. As protein: CAISVDASAAGNTIYF.

On this clone itself: This sequence may be a read error, since a much larger clone differs from it by one base. The same CDR3 can be traced to other DNA sequences in this sample. V gene TRBV29-1 combines with J gene TRBJ1-2; D is unclear. From germline, CDR1 is SQVTM and CDR2 ANQGSEA. The V gene lost 6 bases and the J gene lost 5 bases, with 13 bases spanning the gap. The CDR3 spans 12 residues. CDR3 in DNA: TGCAGCGTCGAATTGGGAGGATATGGCTACACCTTC. Translated: CSVELGGYGYTF.

This clone was counted many times. The chain carries TRBV7-9 and TRBJ1-5; TRBD1 is a possible D gene (6 bases). This CDR3 comprises 13 residues. Looked up from germline, CDR1 is SEHNR and CDR2 is FQNEAQ (reference sequence). V shed 5 bases and J shed 7 bases, with 12 bases lying between them. This CDR3 is CASSREGTQPQHF. The CDR3 nucleotides read TGTGCCAGCAGCCGGGAGGGGACACAGCCCCAGCATTTT.

In the case of this clone: One end of the junction varies from germline; a read error may be responsible. The chain links TRBV5-1 to TRBJ2-7; 9 nucleotides line up with TRBD2. This CDR3 spans 15 amino acids. Looked up from germline, CDR1 is SGHRS and CDR2 is YFSETQ. The CDR3 spells CASSLGTSSPYDQYF. For the CDR3, the DNA is TGCGCCAGCAGCCTCGGGACTAGCTCGCCCTACGATCAGTACTTC. Together with reference TRBV5-1 and TRBJ2-7, the CDR3 gives the full variable domain: KAGVTQTPRYLIKTRGQQVTLSCSPISGHRSVSWYQQTPGQGLQFLFEYFSETQRNKGNFPGRFSGRQFSNSRSEMNVSTLELGDSALYLCASSLGTSSPYDQYFGPGTRLTVT.

This clone was seen at least ten times. The V and J genes are TRBV4-1 and TRBJ2-3; 9 positions match TRBD2. Germline trimming cut 5 bases from V and 0 bases from J; bases unmatched to any gene: 9. CDR3 length equals 17 residues. Germline V lookup: CDR1 MGHRA, CDR2 YSYEKL. The CDR3 DNA is TGCGCCAGCAGCGAGCGGGGGGTCGTATCTAGCACAGATACGCAGTATTTT. This sequence encodes CASSERGVVSSTDTQYF.

In this sample, this clone turned up many times. The V call is TRBV19, the J call TRBJ2-7; no definite D call. V lost 7 bases to trimming and J lost 0 bases, with 13 bases between them. CDR1 and CDR2 (germline): LNHDA, SQIVND (reference sequence). CDR3 length: 14 amino acids. CDR3 protein: CASKVSARSYEQYF. The CDR3 DNA sequence: TGTGCCAGTAAAGTCTCCGCCCGCTCCTACGAGCAGTACTTC.

This clone appeared many times. The chain has TRBV20-1 and TRBJ2-1; 12 bases align to TRBD2. This CDR3 spans 15 amino acids. Germline V CDR1 and CDR2: DFQATT, SNEGSKA (reference sequence). After removal of 5 bases from V and 6 bases from J, the junction contained 8 bases not matched to a gene. The CDR3 DNA follows: TGCAGTGCTTCACGACTAGCGGGAGTAGGCAATGAGCAGTTCTTC. Encoded protein: CSASRLAGVGNEQFF.

This clone appeared many times. This sequence joins TRBV3-1 and TRBJ2-7; the D is unclear. The CDR3 totals 16 residues. V lost 1 base and J lost 7, with 20 bases in between. CDR1 and CDR2 from the germline V gene are LGHDT and YNNKEL (reference sequence). This chain's CDR3 is CASSQGPVSQAREQYF. CDR3 in DNA: TGTGCCAGCAGCCAAGGGCCCGTGTCCCAGGCGCGGGAGCAGTACTTC.